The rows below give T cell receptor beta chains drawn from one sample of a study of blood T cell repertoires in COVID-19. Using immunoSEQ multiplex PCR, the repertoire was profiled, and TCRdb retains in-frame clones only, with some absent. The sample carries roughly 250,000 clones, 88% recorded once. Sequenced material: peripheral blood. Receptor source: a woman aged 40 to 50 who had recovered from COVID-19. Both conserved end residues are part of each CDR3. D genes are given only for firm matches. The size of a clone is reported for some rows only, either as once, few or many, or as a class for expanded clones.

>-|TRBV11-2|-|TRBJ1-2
TGTGCCAGCAGCCGTACCCAGACAGCTAACTATGGCTACACCTTC
CASSRTQTANYGYTF
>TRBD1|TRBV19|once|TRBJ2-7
TGTGCCAGTACCCCGGGACAGGGGACCGCCGAGCAGTACTTC
CASTPGQGTAEQYF
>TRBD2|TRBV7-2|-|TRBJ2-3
TGTGCCAGCAGTCGGGGGGGCACAGATACGCAGTATTTT
CASSRGGTDTQYF
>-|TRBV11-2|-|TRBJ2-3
TGTGCCAGCCTTTCCGGCACAGATACGCAGTATTTT
CASLSGTDTQYF
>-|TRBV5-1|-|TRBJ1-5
TGCGCCAGCAGCCCGGACAGCAGCAATCAGCCCCAGCATTTT
CASSPDSSNQPQHF
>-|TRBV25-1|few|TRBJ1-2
TGTGCCAGCAGTGGAATGGGGCCCTACTACACCTTC
CASSGMGPYYTF
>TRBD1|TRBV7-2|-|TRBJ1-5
TGTGCCAGCAGCCCCTTGACAGGGGCTTATCAGCCCCAGCATTTT
CASSPLTGAYQPQHF
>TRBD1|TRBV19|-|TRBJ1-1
TGTGCCAGTAGTATAGGGGACAGGAGGGCGAACACTGAAGCTTTCTTT
CASSIGDRRANTEAFF
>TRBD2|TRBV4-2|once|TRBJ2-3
TGTGCCAGCAGCCAAGGGGTGGGGTGGCGGGAGTCGGATACGCAGTATTTT
CASSQGVGWRESDTQYF
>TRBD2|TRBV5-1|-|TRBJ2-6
TGCGCCAGCAGCTTGGCCGGCGGGGGGCGATTAACTGGGGCCAACGTCCTGACTTTC
CASSLAGGGRLTGANVLTF
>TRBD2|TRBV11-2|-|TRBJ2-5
TGTGCCAGCAGCTTAGACGGGAGGGCGGGGACCCAGTACTTC
CASSLDGRAGTQYF
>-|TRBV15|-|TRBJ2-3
TGTGCCACCAGCAGAGATGGCGGGAGCACAGATACGCAGTATTTT
CATSRDGGSTDTQYF
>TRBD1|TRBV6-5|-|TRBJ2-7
TGTGCCAGCAGACCCCGACAGGGGGCTTACGAGCAGTACTTC
CASRPRQGAYEQYF
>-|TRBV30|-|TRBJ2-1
TGTGCCTGGACCTACGGACTCTCCACTAGGGATGAGCAGTTCTTC
CAWTYGLSTRDEQFF
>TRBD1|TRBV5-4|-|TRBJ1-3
TGTGCCAGCAGCTTGGGGGGCCGGACAGGGGACGGAAACACCATATATTTT
CASSLGGRTGDGNTIYF
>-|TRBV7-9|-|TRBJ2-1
TGTGCCAGCAGCCCGAGGCCCGCCTACAATGAGCAGTTCTTC
CASSPRPAYNEQFF
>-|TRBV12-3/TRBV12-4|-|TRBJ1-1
TGTGCCGCGGGGGCCAACACTGAAGCTTTCTTT
CAAGANTEAFF
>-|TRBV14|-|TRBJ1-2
TGTGCCAGCAGCCCCAGGACAGAGGGTGGCTACACCTTC
CASSPRTEGGYTF
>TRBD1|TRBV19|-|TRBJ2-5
TGTGCCAGTAGTGTTGCAGGGGGCAGCCAAGAGACCCAGTACTTC
CASSVAGGSQETQYF
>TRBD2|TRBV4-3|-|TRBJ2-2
TGCGCCAGCAGCCCCGGGCGGGGGTGGACCGGGGAGCTGTTTTTT
CASSPGRGWTGELFF